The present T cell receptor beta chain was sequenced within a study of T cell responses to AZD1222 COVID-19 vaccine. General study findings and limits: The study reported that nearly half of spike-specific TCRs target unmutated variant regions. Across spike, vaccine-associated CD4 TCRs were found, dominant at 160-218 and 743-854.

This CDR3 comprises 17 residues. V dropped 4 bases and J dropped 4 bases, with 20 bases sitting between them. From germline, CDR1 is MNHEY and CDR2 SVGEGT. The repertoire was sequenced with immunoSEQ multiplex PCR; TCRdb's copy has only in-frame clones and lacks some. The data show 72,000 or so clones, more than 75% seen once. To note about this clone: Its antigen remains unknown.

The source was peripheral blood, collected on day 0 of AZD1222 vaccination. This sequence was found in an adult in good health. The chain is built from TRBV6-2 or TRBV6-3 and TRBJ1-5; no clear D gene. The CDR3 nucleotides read TGTGCCAGCAGTTTCACCGTTGGGGTTTGGGATAATCAGCCCCAGCATTTT. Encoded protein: CASSFTVGVWDNQPQHF.